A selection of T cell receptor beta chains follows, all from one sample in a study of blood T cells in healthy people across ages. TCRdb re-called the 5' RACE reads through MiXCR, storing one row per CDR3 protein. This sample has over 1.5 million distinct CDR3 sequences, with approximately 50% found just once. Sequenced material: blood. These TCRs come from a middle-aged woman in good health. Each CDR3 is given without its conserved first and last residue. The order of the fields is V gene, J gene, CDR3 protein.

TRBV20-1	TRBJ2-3	SADDREGPDTQY
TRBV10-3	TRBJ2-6	AISEPTGGSGANVLT
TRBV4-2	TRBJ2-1	ASSQEMAASNLYDEQF
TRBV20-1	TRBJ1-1	SARDPGRMNTEAF
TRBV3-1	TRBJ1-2	ASRRQGFGYGYT
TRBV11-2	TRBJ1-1	ASSQGPSLGGTEAF
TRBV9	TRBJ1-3	ASSSSIPGNTIY
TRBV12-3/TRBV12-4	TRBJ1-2	ASSRGGSGRGYT
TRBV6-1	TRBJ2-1	ASIQTPSSYNEQF
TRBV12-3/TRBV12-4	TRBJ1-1	ATRAGTYEAF
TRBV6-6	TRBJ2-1	ASGTAGAVGDEQF
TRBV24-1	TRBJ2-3	ATEAGVSTDTQY
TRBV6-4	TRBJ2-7	ASRKILGGYYEQY
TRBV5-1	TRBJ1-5	ASPPVGPPGGGNQPQH
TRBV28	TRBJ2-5	ASSTLSLGARETQY
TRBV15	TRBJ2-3	ATRASGDRGSDTQY
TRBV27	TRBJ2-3	ASSLYLYSTDTQY
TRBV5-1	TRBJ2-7	ASSLGQGRISYEQY
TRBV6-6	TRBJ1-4	ASSYPTVDNEKLF
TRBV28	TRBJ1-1	ASSWTTGDSTEAF
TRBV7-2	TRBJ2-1	ASSLTGEAQF
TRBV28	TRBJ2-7	ASIGGVGEQY
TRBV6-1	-	ASTRTRAGEQY
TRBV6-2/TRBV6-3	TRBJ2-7	ASRNLILGTYEQY
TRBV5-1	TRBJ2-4	ASSLYERHIQY
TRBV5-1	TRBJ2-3	ASSLRASGTDTQY
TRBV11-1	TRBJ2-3	ASSLLARKNRDTQY
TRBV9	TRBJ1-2	ASSPGQGNLNGYT
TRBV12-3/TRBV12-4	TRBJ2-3	ASSSWDRGSTDTQY
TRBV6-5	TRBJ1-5	ASSYLGFNQPQH
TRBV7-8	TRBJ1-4	ASSLQGAPTNEKLF
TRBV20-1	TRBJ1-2	SATQGFGYT